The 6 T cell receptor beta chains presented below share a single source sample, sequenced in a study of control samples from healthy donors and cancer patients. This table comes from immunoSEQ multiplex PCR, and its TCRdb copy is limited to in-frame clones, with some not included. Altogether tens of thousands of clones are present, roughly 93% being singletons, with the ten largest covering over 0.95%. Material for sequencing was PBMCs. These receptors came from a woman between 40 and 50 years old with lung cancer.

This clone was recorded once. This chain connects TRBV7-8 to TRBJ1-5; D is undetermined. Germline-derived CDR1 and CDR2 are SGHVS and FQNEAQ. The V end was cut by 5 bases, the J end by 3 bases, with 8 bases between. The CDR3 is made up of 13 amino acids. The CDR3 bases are TGTGCCAGCAGCCCCACGCACAATCAGCCCCAGCATTTT. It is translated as CASSPTHNQPQHF.

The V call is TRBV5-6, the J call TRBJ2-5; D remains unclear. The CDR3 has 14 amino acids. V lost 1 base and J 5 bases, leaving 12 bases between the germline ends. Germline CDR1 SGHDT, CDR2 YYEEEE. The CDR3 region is CASSLNPAAETQYF. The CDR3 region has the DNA TGTGCCAGCAGCTTGAATCCCGCAGCCGAGACCCAGTACTTC.

The CDR3 DNA reads as TGTGCCAGCAGCCGGACTTCTGTCTATGGCTACACCTTC. Translating gives CASSRTSVYGYTF. V usage is TRBV9 and J usage is TRBJ1-2; D gene uncertain. The ends were cut back, 4 bases at V and 4 bases at J, with 11 bases in the middle. Germline CDR1 and CDR2: SGDLS and YYNGEE. The CDR3 contains 13 residues.

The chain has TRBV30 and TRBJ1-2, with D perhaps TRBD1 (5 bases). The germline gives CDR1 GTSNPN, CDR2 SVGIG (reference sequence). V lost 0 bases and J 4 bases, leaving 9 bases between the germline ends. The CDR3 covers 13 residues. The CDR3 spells CAWSVGGVYGYTF. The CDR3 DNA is TGTGCCTGGAGTGTTGGAGGGGTCTATGGCTACACCTTC.

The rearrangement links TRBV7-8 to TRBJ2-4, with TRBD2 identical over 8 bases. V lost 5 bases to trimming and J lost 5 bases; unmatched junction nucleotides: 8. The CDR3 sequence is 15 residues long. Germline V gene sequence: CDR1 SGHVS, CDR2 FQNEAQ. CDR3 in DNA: TGTGCCAGCAGCGTGACGGAAGCGGGGGAAAACATTCAGTACTTC. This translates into CASSVTEAGENIQYF. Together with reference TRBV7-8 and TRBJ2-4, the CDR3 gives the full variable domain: GAGVSQSPRYKVAKRGQDVALRCDPISGHVSLFWYQQALGQGPEFLTYFQNEAQLDKSGLPSDRFFAERPEGSVSTLKIQRTQQEDSAVYLCASSVTEAGENIQYFGAGTRLSVL.

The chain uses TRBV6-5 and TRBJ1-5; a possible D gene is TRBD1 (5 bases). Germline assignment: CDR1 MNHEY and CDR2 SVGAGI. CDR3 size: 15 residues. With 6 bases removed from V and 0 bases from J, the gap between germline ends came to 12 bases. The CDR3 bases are TGTGCCAGCAGGACCGGGACGGTTAGCAATCAGCCCCAGCATTTT. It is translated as CASRTGTVSNQPQHF.